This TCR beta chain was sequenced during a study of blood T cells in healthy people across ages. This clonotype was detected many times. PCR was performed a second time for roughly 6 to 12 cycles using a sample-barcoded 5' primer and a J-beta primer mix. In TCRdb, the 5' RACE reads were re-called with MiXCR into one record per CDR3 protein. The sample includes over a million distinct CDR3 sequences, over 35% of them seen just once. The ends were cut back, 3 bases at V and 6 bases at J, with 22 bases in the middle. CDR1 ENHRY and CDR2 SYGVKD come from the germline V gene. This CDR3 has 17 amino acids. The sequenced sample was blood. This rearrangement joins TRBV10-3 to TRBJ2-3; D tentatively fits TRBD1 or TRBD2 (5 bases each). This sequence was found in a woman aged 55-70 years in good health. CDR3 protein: CAISDPLGALVTDTQYF. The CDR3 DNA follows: TGTGCCATCAGTGACCCACTCGGGGCGCTAGTCACGGATACGCAGTATTTT.